The source of this TCR beta chain is a study of T cell responses to AZD1222 COVID-19 vaccine. The repertoire was sequenced with immunoSEQ multiplex PCR; TCRdb's copy has only in-frame clones and lacks some. Altogether roughly 120,000 clones are present, almost 90% being singletons, with the ten largest covering approximately 10%. The origin of this receptor is an adult in good health. The input for sequencing was peripheral blood, taken on day 0 of AZD1222 vaccination.

CDR3 nucleotide sequence: TGTGCCAGCAATCGGGAGAACACCGGGGAGCTGTTTTTT. Residues: CASNRENTGELFF. J is TRBJ2-2 and V is TRBV12-3 or TRBV12-4, with D possibly matching TRBD2 (5 bases). Trimming stripped 7 bases from V and 1 base from J, with 7 bases between. The CDR3 has 13 residues.